The clone carrying this TCR beta chain was seen at least ten times. The antigen remains undetermined. An absence of ophthalmopathy progression within 18 months meant stable Graves' hyperthyroidism. Exclusion of a patient resulted from uncontrolled infection, other autoimmune disease, pregnancy or lactation. This record comes from a study of T cells in Graves' hyperthyroidism and ophthalmopathy. Study findings and constraints: Blood also held most thyroid clonotypes expanded beyond 0.001.

Amplified regions were TCR beta CDR3 sequences from RNA transcripts. With the HTBI primer set, the TCR CDR3 went through a first round of RT-PCR. One entry per CDR3 protein results from TCRdb running MiXCR on the multiplex PCR reads. Among more than 650,000 distinct CDR3 sequences listed, roughly 15% were seen once. This sequence originates from a woman younger than 30 with Graves' hyperthyroidism. Sequencing was done on a sample of blood.

The CDR3 loop reads CASSRIPSLAGGPSEQFF. For the CDR3, the DNA is TGTGCCAGCAGTCGTATCCCCTCACTAGCGGGAGGGCCCAGTGAGCAGTTCTTC. The V call is TRBV12-3 or TRBV12-4, the J call TRBJ2-1; 13 nucleotides match TRBD2. The CDR3 has 18 amino acids. Trimming cost V 5 bases and J 9 bases; bases outside gene matches: 16.